The 27 T cell receptor beta chains below come from one sample, sequenced in a study of response to subunit inactivated influenza vaccine (dated by TCRdb to the late 2010s). Receptor libraries were prepared by RT-PCR. The sample was run on an Illumina HiSeq 2500. TCRdb's own reprocessing of the public reads used fastp at Q25 and MiXCR and kept productive beta chains. Rows are combined by CDR3 protein, so each entry shows the most common genes and DNA. The sample data list about 540,000 distinct CDR3 sequences, and 20% to 25% of these were observed just once. The ten largest make up around 2.8% of the sample. The sample also formed part of further work on T cells expressing NK-cell markers. As that second study puts it: 5'RACE template switching, by which a universal primer site and unique molecular identifiers were added, was used to make TCR beta cDNA libraries.

This sample comprised CD4+ T cells sorted from PBMCs, obtained about 12 days after vaccination. Receptors were obtained from a man aged 45-60 years who received an inactivated influenza vaccine. Donor details come from another sample of the same person, matched by shared clones.

This clonotype has only a few counts. The chain is built from TRBV20-1 and TRBJ1-5; D unclear. Germline loops: CDR1 DFQATT, CDR2 SNEGSKA (reference sequence). This CDR3 comprises 13 residues. V lost 4 bases and J lost 1, with 8 bases in between. CDR3 amino acids: CSAIGGSNQPQHF. Here the CDR3 DNA reads TGCAGTGCTATCGGCGGGAGCAATCAGCCCCAGCATTTT.

The gene calls are TRBV3-1 and TRBJ2-1, with D uncertain. Trimming removed 3 bases at V and 0 bases at J, with 3 bases between. The CDR3 has 13 amino acids. CDR1 and CDR2 (germline): LGHDT, YNNKEL (reference sequence). The CDR3 bases are TGTGCCAGCAGCCAGATCTCCTACAATGAGCAGTTCTTC. Its translation is CASSQISYNEQFF.

The chain employs TRBV6-2 or TRBV6-3 and TRBJ1-5; D is ambiguous. CDR3 length: 14 amino acids. Germline lookup yields CDR1 MNHEY and CDR2 SVGEGT. The V end was cut by 5 bases, the J end by 0 bases, with 8 bases between. The CDR3 DNA reads TGTGCCAGCAGTAAGCAGTCTAGCAATCAGCCCCAGCATTTT. Amino acids: CASSKQSSNQPQHF.

The chain carries TRBV5-5 and TRBJ2-3; D may be TRBD2 (5 bases). Germline-derived CDR1 and CDR2 are SGHKS and YYEKEE (reference sequence). The CDR3 sequence is 16 residues long. The V and J ends lost 3 bases and 0 bases respectively, with 14 bases between them. The chain's CDR3 is CASSSRGYASTDTQYF. The CDR3, as DNA: TGTGCCAGCAGCTCCCGAGGGTATGCTAGCACAGATACGCAGTATTTT.

The chain links TRBV7-2 to TRBJ2-1; 8 bases agree with TRBD2. Germline CDR1 and CDR2: SGHTA and FQGNSA. CDR3 length: 15 residues. J was trimmed by 7 bases and V by 2 bases; bases with no gene match: 7. The CDR3 region is CASSLSAGARNEQFF. CDR3 DNA: TGTGCCAGCAGCTTATCAGCGGGAGCGAGGAATGAGCAGTTCTTC.

This chain uses TRBV6-2 or TRBV6-3 with TRBJ2-3, with TRBD2 matching over 8 bases. J was trimmed by 2 bases and V by 9 bases; bases with no gene match: 7. The CDR3 has 14 residues. The germline V gene has CDR1 MNHEY and CDR2 SVGEGT. Here the CDR3 reads CARPGLAFTDTQYF. The CDR3 DNA follows: TGTGCCAGACCCGGACTAGCATTCACAGATACGCAGTATTTT.

This clonotype was observed a few times. This chain uses TRBV10-3 with TRBJ2-1, with TRBD2 matching 13 bases. In germline, CDR1 is ENHRY, CDR2 SYGVKD. The CDR3 spans 15 residues. The ends lost 6 bases at V and 5 bases at J; junction bases unmatched: 4. CDR3 sequence: CAISNGLAGDNEQFF. The DNA for the CDR3 is TGTGCCATCAGCAACGGACTAGCGGGAGACAATGAGCAGTTCTTC.

The CDR3 here is CASSLGGTSRNEQYF. The CDR3 DNA is TGTGCCAGCAGTTTGGGCGGGACTAGTAGGAACGAGCAGTACTTC. The chain joins TRBV27 to TRBJ2-7, with 8 bases aligning to TRBD2. CDR1 is MNHEY and CDR2 is SMNVEV in the germline V gene (reference sequence). The CDR3 loop spans 15 amino acids. V was pared by 3 bases and J by 5 bases, with 9 bases of the junction left unmatched.

This clonotype appeared many times. This rearrangement joins TRBV11-2 to TRBJ2-1; 9 bases align to TRBD2. Germline CDR1 and CDR2: SGHAT and FQNNGV. Trimming removed 5 bases from V and 6 bases from J; junction bases left unmatched: 8. CDR3 length equals 15 residues. The CDR3 is CASSLGLAGANEQFF. CDR3 sequence (DNA): TGTGCCAGCAGCCTGGGGTTAGCGGGAGCCAATGAGCAGTTCTTC.

The chain couples TRBV6-4 to TRBJ2-3; maybe TRBD1 (6 bases). This CDR3 region has 15 residues. The V gene's germline CDR1 is MRHNA and CDR2 SNTAGT. The V end was cut by 4 bases, the J end by 2 bases, with 13 bases between. The CDR3 spells CASSATGTNTDTQYF. As DNA, the CDR3 is TGTGCCAGCAGTGCAACAGGGACCAACACAGATACGCAGTATTTT.

This clonotype occurred many times. CDR3 in amino acids: CASRLLSSYEQYF. In DNA, the CDR3 is TGTGCCAGCAGGTTACTCAGCTCCTACGAGCAGTACTTC. The chain joins TRBV11-2 to TRBJ2-7; D not certain. Germline V CDR1 and CDR2: SGHAT, FQNNGV. This CDR3 has 13 amino acids. V was trimmed by 6 bases and J by 0 bases, leaving 9 bases between them.

For the CDR3, the DNA is TGCAGTGCCGCAGGGACAGGGGGCACCTTCTATGGCTACACCTTC. Its translation: CSAAGTGGTFYGYTF. The gene calls are TRBV20-1 and TRBJ1-2, with 12 bases fitting TRBD1. Germline V gene lookup returns CDR1 DFQATT and CDR2 SNEGSKA (reference sequence). This CDR3 has 15 amino acids. J gave up 4 bases and V 6 bases, and 9 bases lay outside the gene matches.

The V call is TRBV5-1, the J call TRBJ2-2, with 10 nucleotides matching TRBD1. This CDR3 comprises 15 residues. With V trimmed by 4 bases and J by 8 bases, 8 bases remained unmatched. Germline CDR1 reads SGHRS; CDR2 reads YFSETQ. Written as DNA, the CDR3 is TGCGCCAGCAGCCTTACCGGGACAGGGGCAGGGGAGCTGTTTTTT. Translation: CASSLTGTGAGELFF.

The chain carries TRBV7-2 and TRBJ2-1; possibly TRBD2 for D (7 bases). Trimming stripped 2 bases from V and 6 bases from J, with 14 bases between. This CDR3 spans 15 amino acids. Germline values: CDR1 SGHTA, CDR2 FQGNSA. The CDR3 bases are TGTGCCAGCAGCTTATATCCAGGGGAGGGCAATGAGCAGTTCTTC. Protein sequence: CASSLYPGEGNEQFF.

The gene calls are TRBV12-3 or TRBV12-4 and TRBJ2-5; D is tentatively TRBD1 or TRBD2 (5 bases each). The CDR3 is 14 amino acids. Trimming shortened V by 6 bases and J by 9 bases, and 20 bases separated the two germline ends. The CDR3 sequence is CASRDTGAGGAQYF. The CDR3 DNA reads as TGTGCCAGCAGGGACACCGGGGCGGGTGGGGCCCAGTACTTC.

This clonotype has a handful of counts. The chain recombines TRBV10-3 with TRBJ1-6; weak D call: TRBD1 (6 bases). Trimming stripped 4 bases from V and 7 bases from J, with 11 bases between. This CDR3 is built from 14 residues. Looked up from germline, CDR1 is ENHRY and CDR2 is SYGVKD. DNA for the CDR3: TGTGCCATCAGTGTTGGGGGGCCAAATTCACCCCTCCACTTT. It translates to CAISVGGPNSPLHF.

About this clonotype itself: This may arise from a read error, as a much more abundant clone is one base away. V and J are TRBV10-2 and TRBJ2-2; 7 bases map to TRBD1. Germline lookup yields CDR1 WSHSY and CDR2 SAAADI. The CDR3 loop spans 14 amino acids. The CDR3 region is CTSSERGRNGELFF. Written as DNA, the CDR3 is TGCACCAGCAGTGAGAGGGGGCGCAACGGGGAGCTGTTTTTT.

There are many counts of this clonotype. The rearrangement uses TRBV6-5 and TRBJ1-5; possible D gene TRBD1, 5 bases. Trimming removed 1 base at V and 6 bases at J, with 7 bases between. The germline gives CDR1 MNHEY, CDR2 SVGAGI. This CDR3 comprises 13 residues. As DNA, the CDR3 is TGTGCCAGCAGTTACTTGGGGGGTCAGCCCCAGCATTTT. Protein sequence: CASSYLGGQPQHF.

This clonotype turned up a few times. The gene calls are TRBV11-2 and TRBJ1-1; D is undetermined. V dropped 4 bases and J dropped 5 bases, with 11 bases sitting between them. Germline loops: CDR1 SGHAT, CDR2 FQNNGV. The CDR3 length is 13 residues. CDR3 in amino acids: CASSSGLFTEAFF. CDR3 bases: TGTGCCAGCAGCTCGGGTTTGTTTACTGAAGCTTTCTTT.

CDR3 amino acids: CASLAGGNSYEQYF. CDR3 nucleotides: TGTGCCAGCTTAGCGGGAGGGAACTCCTACGAGCAGTACTTC. This sequence joins TRBV6-2 or TRBV6-3 and TRBJ2-7; 11 bases line up with TRBD2. V lost 8 bases, J lost 0 bases, and 3 bases stayed unmatched. The CDR3 spans 14 residues. Germline values: CDR1 MNHEY, CDR2 SVGEGT.

Here the CDR3 DNA reads TGTGCCAGCAGCGTATTTCCGGGCAGTAATTCACCCCTCCACTTT. Amino acid sequence: CASSVFPGSNSPLHF. The chain couples TRBV9 to TRBJ1-6, with D hard to call. The CDR3 is 15 amino acids. Germline V gene sequence: CDR1 SGDLS, CDR2 YYNGEE. V was trimmed by 1 base and J by 6 bases, leaving 11 bases between them. Using reference TRBV9 and TRBJ1-6 for the parts outside the CDR3, the full variable domain is DSGVTQTPKHLITATGQRVTLRCSPRSGDLSVYWYQQSLDQGLQFLIQYYNGEERAKGNILERFSAQQFPDLHSELNLSSLELGDSALYFCASSVFPGSNSPLHFGNGTRLTVT.

The rearrangement links TRBV7-2 to TRBJ1-6, with D tentatively TRBD1 (6 bases). Trimming cost V 5 bases and J 2 bases, with 10 bases left between them. The CDR3 covers 15 residues. Looked up from germline, CDR1 is SGHTA and CDR2 is FQGNSA. CDR3 protein: CASSPQGPYNSPLHF. The CDR3 coding sequence is TGTGCCAGCAGCCCACAGGGCCCCTATAATTCACCCCTCCACTTT.

This clonotype was found a few times. This chain links TRBV28 with TRBJ1-1; tentative D call: TRBD1 (6 bases). CDR3 size: 13 residues. V was clipped by 8 bases and J by 4 bases, with 14 bases between them. Germline V gives CDR1 MDHEN, CDR2 SYDVKM. The CDR3 sequence is CASRGGGGTEAFF. The CDR3 DNA reads TGTGCCAGCCGCGGGGGAGGGGGCACTGAAGCTTTCTTT.

This clonotype has a handful of counts. The genes are TRBV15 and TRBJ2-2; D is undetermined. This CDR3 contains 14 residues. V was cut by 0 bases and J by 0 bases, with 2 bases left in between. Germline V CDR1 and CDR2: LNHNV, YYDKDF (reference sequence). The CDR3 DNA reads as TGTGCCACCAGCAGAGACTCGAACACCGGGGAGCTGTTTTTT. As protein: CATSRDSNTGELFF.

This clonotype appeared many times. The rearrangement joins TRBV20-1 to TRBJ2-7; 7 nucleotides line up with TRBD1. This CDR3 has 11 residues. Trimming at V came to 7 bases and at J to 0 bases, leaving 0 bases not matched to a gene. Germline V gene sequence: CDR1 DFQATT, CDR2 SNEGSKA (reference sequence). The CDR3: CSGTGSYEQYF. The CDR3 nucleotides read TGCAGTGGGACAGGCTCCTACGAGCAGTACTTC.

The V gene is TRBV11-2, the J gene TRBJ1-4; tentatively, D is TRBD1 (5 bases). This CDR3 has 15 residues. Germline assignment: CDR1 SGHAT and CDR2 FQNNGV. Trimming took 6 bases from V and 7 from J, leaving 18 bases between them. In DNA, the CDR3 is TGTGCCAGCAGGAAAATACGGGGCGCGGGTGAAAAACTGTTTTTT. Amino acid sequence: CASRKIRGAGEKLFF.

This clonotype has just a few counts. This sequence joins TRBV3-1 and TRBJ2-2; D unresolved. Per germline, CDR1 LGHDT and CDR2 YNNKEL (reference sequence). V was shortened by 1 base and J by 0 bases, with 6 bases between the two germline ends. The CDR3 extends over 15 amino acids. CDR3 region: CASSQGSPNTGELFF. The CDR3 DNA reads as TGTGCCAGCAGCCAAGGATCCCCGAACACCGGGGAGCTGTTTTTT.